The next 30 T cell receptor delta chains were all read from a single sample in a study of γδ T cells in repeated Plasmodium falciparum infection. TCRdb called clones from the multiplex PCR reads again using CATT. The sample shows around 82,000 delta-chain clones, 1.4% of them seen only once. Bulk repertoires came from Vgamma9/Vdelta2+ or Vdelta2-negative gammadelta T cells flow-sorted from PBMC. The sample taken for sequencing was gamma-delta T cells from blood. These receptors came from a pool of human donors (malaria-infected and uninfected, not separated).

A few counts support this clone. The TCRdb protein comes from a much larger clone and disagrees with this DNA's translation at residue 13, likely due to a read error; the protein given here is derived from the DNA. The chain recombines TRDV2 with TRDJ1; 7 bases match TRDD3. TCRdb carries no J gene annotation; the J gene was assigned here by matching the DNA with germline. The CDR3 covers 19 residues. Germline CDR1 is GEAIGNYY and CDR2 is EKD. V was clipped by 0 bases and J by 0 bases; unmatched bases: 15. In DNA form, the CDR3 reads TGTGCCTGTGACACCGTAGGGCTGGGGGCACATTCTGACACCGATAAACTCATCTTT. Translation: CACDTVGLGAHSDTDKLIF.

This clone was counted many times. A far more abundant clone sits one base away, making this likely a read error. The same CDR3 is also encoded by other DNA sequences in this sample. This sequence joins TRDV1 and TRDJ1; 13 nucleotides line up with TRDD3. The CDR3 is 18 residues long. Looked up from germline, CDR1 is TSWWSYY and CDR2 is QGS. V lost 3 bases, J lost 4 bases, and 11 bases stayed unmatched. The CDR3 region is CALGEPYWGIRRGDKLIF. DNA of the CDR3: TGTGCTCTTGGGGAGCCGTACTGGGGGATACGCCGGGGCGATAAACTCATCTTT.

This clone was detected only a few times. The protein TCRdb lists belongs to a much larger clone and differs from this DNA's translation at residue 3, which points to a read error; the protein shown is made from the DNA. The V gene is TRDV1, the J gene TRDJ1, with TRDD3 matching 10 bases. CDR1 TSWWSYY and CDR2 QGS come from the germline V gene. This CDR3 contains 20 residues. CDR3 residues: CAPGELGRWGILRYTDKLIF. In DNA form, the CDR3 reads TGTGCTCCTGGGGAACTTGGAAGATGGGGGATACTTAGGTACACCGATAAACTCATCTTT.

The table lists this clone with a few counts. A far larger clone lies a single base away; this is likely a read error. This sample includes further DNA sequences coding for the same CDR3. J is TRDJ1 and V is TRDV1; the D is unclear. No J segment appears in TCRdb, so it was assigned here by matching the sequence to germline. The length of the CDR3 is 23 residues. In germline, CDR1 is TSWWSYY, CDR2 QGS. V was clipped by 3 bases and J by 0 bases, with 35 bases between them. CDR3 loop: CALGELSTLTVLHAPIYTDKLIF. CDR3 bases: TGTGCTCTTGGGGAGCTAAGTACTTTGACAGTACTCCATGCGCCAATTTACACCGATAAACTCATCTTT.

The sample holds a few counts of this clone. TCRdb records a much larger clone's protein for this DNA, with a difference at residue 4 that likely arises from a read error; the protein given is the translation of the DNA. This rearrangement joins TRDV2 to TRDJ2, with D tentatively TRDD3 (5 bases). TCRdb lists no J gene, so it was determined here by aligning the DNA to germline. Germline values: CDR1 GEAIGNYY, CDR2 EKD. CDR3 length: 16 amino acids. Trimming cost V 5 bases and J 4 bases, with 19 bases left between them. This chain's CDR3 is CACGRQMGKQTAQLFF. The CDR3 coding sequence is TGTGCCTGTGGCCGACAAATGGGGAAACAGACAGCACAACTCTTCTTT.

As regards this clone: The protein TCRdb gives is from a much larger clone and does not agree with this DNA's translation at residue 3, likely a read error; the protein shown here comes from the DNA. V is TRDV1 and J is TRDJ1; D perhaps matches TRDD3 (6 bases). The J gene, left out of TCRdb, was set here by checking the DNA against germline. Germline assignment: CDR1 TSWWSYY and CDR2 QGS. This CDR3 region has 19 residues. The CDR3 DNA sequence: TGTGCTCCTGGGGAATTCACTACGTCGGCTGAAGCGGTACCCGATAAACTCATCTTT. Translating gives CAPGEFTTSAEAVPDKLIF.

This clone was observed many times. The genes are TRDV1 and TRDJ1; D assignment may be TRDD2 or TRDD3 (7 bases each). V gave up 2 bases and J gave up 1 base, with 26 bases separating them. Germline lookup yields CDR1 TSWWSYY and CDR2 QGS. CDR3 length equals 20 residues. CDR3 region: CALGEKQFLLIYWGTDKLIF. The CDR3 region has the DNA TGTGCTCTTGGGGAAAAGCAATTCCTACTAATTTACTGGGGCACCGATAAACTCATCTTT.

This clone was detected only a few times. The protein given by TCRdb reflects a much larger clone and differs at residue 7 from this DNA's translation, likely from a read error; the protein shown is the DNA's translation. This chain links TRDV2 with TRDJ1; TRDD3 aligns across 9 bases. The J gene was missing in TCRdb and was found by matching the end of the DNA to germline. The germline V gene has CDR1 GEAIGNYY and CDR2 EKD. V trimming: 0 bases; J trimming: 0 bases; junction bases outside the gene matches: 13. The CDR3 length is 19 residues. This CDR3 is CACDTVTGGPKSYTDKLIF. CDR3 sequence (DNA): TGTGCCTGTGACACCGTAACTGGGGGACCGAAATCGTACACCGATAAACTCATCTTT.

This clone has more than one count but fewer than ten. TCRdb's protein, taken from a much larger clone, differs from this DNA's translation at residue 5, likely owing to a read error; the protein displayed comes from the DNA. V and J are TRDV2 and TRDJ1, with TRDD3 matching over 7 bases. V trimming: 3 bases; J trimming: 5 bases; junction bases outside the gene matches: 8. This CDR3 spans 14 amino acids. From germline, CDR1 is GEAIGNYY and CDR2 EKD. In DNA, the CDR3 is TGTGCCTGTGACGCCTTGGGGGAGCGGGATAAACTCATCTTT. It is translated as CACDALGERDKLIF.

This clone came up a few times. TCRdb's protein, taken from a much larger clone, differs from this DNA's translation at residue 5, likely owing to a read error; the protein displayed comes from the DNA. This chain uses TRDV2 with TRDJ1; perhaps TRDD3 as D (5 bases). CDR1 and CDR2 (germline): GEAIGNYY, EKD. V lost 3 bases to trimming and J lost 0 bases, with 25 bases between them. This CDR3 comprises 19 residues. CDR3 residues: CACDSLKVGLRPYTDKLIF. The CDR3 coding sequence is TGTGCCTGTGACTCCCTAAAAGTGGGATTGCGACCCTACACCGATAAACTCATCTTT.

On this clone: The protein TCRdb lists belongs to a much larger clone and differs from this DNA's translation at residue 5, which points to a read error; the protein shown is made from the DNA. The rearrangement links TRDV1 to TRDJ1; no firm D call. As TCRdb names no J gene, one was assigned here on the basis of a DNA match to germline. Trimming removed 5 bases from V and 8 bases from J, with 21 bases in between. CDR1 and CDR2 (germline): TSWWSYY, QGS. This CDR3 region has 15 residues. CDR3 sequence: CALGPSPTATVKLIF. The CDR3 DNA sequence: TGTGCTCTTGGGCCTAGCCCCACCGCCACCGTCAAACTCATCTTT.

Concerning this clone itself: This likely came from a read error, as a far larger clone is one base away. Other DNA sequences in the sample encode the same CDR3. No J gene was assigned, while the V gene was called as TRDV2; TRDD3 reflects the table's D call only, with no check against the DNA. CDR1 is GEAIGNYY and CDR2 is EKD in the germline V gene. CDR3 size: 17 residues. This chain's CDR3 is CACDLMTLLGETDKLIF. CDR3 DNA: TGTGCCTGTGACCTCATGACGTTACTGGGGGAGACCGATAAGCTCATCTTT.

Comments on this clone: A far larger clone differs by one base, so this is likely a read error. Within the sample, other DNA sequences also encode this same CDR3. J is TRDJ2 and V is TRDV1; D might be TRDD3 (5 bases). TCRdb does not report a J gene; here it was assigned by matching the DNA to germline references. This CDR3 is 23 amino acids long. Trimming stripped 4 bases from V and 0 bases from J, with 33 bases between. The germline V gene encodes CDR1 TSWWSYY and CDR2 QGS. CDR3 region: CALGALTFLGGLRGLALTAQLFF. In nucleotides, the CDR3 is TGTGCTCTTGGGGCCCTAACCTTTCTCGGAGGCCTTAGGGGGTTAGCTTTGACAGCACAACTCTTCTTT.

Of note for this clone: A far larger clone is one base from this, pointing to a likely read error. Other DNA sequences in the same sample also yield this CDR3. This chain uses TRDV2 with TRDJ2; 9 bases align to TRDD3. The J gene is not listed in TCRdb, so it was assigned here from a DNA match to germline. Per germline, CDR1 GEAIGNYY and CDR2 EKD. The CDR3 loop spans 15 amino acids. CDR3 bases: TGTGCCTGTGACACTGGGGGATATTTGACAGCGCAACTCTTCTTT. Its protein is CACDTGGYLTAQLFF.

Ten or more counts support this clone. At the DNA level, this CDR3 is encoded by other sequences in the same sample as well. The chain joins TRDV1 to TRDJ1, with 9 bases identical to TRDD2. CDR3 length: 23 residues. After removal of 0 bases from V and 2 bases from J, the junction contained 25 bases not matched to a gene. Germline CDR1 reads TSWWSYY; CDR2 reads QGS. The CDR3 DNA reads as TGTGCTCTTGGGGAACTAGCCTTCCTACCTAGCTGGGGGTCGAAACTCCGTACCGATAAACTCATCTTT. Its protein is CALGELAFLPSWGSKLRTDKLIF.

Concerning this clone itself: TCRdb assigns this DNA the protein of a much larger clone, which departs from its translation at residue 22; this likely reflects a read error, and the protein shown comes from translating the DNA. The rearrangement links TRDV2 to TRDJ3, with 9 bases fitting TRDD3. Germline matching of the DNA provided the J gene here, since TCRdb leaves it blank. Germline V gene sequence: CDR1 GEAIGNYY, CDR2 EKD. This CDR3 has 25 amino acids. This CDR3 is CACDKRTGDTTRNDSSSWDTRRMFF. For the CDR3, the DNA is TGTGCCTGTGACAAAAGGACTGGGGATACGACCCGAAACGATTCATCCTCCTGGGACACCCGACGGATGTTTTTC.

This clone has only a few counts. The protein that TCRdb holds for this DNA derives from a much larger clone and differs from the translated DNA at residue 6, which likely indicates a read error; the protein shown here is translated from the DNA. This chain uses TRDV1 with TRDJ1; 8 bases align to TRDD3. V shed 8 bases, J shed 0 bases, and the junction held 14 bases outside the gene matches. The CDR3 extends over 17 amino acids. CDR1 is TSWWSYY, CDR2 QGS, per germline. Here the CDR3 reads CALKKVSWGKYTDKLIF. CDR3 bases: TGTGCTCTTAAGAAAGTTAGCTGGGGGAAGTACACCGATAAACTCATCTTT.

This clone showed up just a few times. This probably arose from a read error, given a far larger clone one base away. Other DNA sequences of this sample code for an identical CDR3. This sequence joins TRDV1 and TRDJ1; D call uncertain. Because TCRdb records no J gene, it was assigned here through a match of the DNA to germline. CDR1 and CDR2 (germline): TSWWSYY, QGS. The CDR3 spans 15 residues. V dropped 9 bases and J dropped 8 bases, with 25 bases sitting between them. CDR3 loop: CALGLSPTATVKLIF. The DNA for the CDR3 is TGTGCTCTCGGGCTTAGCCCCACCGCCACCGTCAAACTCATCTTT.

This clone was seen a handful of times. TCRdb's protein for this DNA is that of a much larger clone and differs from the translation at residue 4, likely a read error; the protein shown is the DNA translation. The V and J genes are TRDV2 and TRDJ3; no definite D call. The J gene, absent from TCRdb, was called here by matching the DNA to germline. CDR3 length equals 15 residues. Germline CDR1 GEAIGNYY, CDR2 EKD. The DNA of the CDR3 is TGTGCCTGTGGCACCGACTCCTGGGACACCCGACAGATGTTTTTC. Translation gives CACGTDSWDTRQMFF.

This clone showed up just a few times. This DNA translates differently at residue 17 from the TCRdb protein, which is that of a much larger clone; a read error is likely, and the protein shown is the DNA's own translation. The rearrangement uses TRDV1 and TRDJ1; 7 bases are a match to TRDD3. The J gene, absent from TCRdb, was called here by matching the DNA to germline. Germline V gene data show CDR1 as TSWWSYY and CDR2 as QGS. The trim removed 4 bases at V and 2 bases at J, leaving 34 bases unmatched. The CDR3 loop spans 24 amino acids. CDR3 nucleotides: TGTGCTCTTGGGGTCCGTGGCCCCCCGGCCCTGAACTACTGGGGCCTTAGGGGGACCGATAAACTCATCTTT. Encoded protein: CALGVRGPPALNYWGLRGTDKLIF.

CDR3 nucleotide sequence: TGTGCTCTTGGATCTACGCCCGCTGAGGGCACCGATAAACTCATCTTT. Translation gives CALGSTPAEGTDKLIF. The rearrangement links TRDV1 to TRDJ1, with D hard to call. The J gene, left out of TCRdb, was set here by checking the DNA against germline. V lost 6 bases and J lost 1, with 18 bases in between. Germline loops: CDR1 TSWWSYY, CDR2 QGS. The CDR3 contains 16 residues.

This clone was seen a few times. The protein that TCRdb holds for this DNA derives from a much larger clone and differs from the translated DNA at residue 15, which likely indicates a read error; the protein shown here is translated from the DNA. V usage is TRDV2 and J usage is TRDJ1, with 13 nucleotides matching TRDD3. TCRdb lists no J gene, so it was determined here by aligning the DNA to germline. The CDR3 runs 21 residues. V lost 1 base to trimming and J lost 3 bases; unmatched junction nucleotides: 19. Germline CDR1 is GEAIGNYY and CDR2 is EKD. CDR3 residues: CACDTLLGDTRSKRKPDKLIF. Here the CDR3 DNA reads TGTGCCTGTGACACATTACTGGGGGATACGCGGTCCAAAAGGAAACCCGATAAACTCATCTTT.

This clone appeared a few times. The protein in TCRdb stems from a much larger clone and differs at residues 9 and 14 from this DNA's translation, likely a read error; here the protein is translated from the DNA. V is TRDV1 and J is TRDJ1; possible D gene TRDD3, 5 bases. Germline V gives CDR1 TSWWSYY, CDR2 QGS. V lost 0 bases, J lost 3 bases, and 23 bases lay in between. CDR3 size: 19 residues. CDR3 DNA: TGTGCTCTTGGGGAACTAGGCTGGGAGATACCCTCATACGCCGATAAACTCATCTTT. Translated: CALGELGWEIPSYADKLIF.

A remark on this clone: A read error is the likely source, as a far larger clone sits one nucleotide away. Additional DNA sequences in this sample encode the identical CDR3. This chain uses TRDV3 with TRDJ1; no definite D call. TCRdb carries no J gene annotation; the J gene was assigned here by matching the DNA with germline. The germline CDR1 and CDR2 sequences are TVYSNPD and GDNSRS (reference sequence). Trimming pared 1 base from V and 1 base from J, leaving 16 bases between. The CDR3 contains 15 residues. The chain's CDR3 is CAFIRLRDSTDKLIF. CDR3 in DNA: TGTGCCTTTATACGTCTGAGGGACTCCACCGATAAACTCATCTTT.

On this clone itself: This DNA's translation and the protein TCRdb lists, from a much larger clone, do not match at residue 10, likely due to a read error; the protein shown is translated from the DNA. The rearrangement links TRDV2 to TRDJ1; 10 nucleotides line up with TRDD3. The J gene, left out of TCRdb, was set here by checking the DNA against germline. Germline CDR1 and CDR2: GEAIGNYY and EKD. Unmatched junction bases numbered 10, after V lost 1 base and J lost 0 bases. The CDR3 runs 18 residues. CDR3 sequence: CACDTLLGDAQYTDKLIF. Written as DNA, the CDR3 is TGTGCCTGTGACACGCTACTGGGGGATGCTCAGTACACCGATAAACTCATCTTT.

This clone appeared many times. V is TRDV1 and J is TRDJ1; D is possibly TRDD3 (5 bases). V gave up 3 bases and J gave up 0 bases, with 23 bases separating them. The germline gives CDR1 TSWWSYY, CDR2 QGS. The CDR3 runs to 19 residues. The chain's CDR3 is CALGEPLRGILSYTDKLIF. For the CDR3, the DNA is TGTGCTCTTGGGGAGCCGCTACGAGGGATCCTTTCGTACACCGATAAACTCATCTTT.

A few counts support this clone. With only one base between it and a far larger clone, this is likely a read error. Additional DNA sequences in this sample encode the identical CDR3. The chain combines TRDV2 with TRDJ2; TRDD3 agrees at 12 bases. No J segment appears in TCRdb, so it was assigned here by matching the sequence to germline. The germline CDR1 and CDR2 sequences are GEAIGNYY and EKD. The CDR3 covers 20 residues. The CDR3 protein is CACDPRGPLGDTNLTAQLFF. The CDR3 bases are TGCGCCTGTGACCCCAGAGGTCCTCTGGGGGATACGAATCTGACAGCACAACTCTTCTTT.

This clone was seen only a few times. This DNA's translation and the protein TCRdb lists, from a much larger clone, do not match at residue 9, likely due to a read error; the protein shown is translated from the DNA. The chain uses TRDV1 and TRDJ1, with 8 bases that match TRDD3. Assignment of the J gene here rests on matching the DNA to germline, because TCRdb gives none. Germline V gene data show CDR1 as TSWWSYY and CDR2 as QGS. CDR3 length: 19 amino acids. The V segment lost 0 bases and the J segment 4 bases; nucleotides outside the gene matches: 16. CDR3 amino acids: CALGELAYDLGGWGDKLIF. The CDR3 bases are TGTGCTCTTGGGGAACTAGCCTACGACCTTGGGGGATGGGGCGATAAACTCATCTTT.

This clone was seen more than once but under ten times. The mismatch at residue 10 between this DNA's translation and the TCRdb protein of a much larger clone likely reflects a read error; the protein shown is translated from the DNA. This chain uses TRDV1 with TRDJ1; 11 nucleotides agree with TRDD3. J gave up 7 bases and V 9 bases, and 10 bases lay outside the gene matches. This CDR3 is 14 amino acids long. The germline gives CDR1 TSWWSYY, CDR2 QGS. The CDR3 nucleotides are TGTGCTCTCCTGGGGGATACCGGCTTCGCTAAACTCATCTTT. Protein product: CALLGDTGFAKLIF.

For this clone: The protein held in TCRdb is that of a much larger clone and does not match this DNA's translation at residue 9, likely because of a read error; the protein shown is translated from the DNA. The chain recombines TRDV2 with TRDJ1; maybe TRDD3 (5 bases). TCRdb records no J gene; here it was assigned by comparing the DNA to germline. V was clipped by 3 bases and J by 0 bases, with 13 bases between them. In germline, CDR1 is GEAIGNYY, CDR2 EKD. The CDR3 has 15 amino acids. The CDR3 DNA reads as TGTGCCTGTGACGGGATTTCGATTCACACCGATAAACTCATCTTT. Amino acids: CACDGISIHTDKLIF.